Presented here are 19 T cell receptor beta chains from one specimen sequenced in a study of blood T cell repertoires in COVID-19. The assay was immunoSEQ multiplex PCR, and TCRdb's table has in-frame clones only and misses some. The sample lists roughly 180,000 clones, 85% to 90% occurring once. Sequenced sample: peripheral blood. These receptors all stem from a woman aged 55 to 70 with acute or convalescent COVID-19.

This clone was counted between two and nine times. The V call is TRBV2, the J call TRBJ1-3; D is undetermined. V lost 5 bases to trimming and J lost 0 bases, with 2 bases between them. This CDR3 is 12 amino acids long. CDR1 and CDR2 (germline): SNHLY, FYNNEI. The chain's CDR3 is CASSYSGNTIYF. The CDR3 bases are TGTGCCAGCAGTTACTCTGGAAACACCATATATTTT.

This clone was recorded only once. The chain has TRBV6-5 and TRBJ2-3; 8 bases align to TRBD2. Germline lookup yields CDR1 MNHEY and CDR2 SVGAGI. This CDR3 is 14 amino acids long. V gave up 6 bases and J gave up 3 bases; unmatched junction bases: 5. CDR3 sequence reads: CASRERGRTDTQYF. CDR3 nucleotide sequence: TGTGCCAGCAGGGAGCGGGGGAGGACAGATACGCAGTATTTT.

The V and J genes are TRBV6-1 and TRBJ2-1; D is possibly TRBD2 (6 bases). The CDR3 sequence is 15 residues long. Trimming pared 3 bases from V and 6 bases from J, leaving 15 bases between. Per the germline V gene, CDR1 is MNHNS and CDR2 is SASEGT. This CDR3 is CASSELGRAGNEQFF. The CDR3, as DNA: TGTGCCAGCAGTGAGCTCGGGAGAGCTGGCAATGAGCAGTTCTTC.

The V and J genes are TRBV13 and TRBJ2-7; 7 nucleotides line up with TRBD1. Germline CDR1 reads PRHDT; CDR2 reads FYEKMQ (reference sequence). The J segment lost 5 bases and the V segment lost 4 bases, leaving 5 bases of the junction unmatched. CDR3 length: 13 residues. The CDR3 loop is CASSSTGVDEQYF. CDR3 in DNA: TGTGCCAGCAGCTCCACAGGGGTGGACGAGCAGTACTTC.

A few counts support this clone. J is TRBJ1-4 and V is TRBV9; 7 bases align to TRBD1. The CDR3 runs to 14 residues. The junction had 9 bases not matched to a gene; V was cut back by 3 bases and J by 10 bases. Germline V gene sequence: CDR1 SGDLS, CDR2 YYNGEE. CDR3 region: CASSAGHRGGKLFF. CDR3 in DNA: TGTGCCAGCAGCGCCGGACACAGGGGTGGAAAACTGTTTTTT.

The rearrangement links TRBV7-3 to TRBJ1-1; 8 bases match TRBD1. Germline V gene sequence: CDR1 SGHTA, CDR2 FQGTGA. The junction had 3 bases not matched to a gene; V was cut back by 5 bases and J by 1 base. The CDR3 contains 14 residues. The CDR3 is CASSETGGNTEAFF. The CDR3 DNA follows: TGTGCCAGCAGCGAAACAGGGGGGAACACTGAAGCTTTCTTT.

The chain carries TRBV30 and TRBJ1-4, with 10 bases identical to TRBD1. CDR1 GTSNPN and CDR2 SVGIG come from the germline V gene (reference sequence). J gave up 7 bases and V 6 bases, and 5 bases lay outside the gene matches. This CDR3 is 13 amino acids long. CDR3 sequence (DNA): TGTGCCTGCCGGACAGGGGGGGTTGAAAAACTGTTTTTT. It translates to CACRTGGVEKLFF.

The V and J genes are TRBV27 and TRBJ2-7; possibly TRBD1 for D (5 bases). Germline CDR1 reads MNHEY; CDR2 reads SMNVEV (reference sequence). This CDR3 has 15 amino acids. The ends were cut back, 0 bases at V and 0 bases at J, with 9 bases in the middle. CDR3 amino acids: CASSLSRGSSYEQYF. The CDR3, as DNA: TGTGCCAGCAGTTTATCTAGGGGATCCTCCTACGAGCAGTACTTC.

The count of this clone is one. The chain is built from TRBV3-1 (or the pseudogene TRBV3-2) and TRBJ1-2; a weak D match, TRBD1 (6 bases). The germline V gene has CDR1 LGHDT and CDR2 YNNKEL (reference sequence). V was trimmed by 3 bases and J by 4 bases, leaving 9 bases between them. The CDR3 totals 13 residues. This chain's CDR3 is CASSQDSRYGYTF. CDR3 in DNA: TGTGCCAGCAGCCAGGACAGTCGCTATGGCTACACCTTC.

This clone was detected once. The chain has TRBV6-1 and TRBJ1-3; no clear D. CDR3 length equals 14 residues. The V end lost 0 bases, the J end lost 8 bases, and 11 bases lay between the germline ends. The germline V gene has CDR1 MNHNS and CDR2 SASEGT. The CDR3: CASSEAAPADTIYF. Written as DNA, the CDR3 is TGTGCCAGCAGTGAAGCGGCGCCCGCGGACACCATATATTTT.

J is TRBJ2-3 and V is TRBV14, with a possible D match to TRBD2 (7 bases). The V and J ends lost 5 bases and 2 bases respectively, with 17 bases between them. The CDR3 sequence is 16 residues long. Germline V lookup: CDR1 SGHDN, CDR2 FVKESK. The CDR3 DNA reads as TGTGCCAGCAGCGAGGCTCGGGGGGCTTTCACAGATACGCAGTATTTT. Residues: CASSEARGAFTDTQYF.

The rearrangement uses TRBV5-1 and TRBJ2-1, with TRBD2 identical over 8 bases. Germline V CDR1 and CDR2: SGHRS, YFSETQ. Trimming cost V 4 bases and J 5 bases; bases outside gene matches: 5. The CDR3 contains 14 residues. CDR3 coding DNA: TGCGCCAGCAGCACAAGCGGGAGCCACAATGAGCAGTTCTTC. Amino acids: CASSTSGSHNEQFF.

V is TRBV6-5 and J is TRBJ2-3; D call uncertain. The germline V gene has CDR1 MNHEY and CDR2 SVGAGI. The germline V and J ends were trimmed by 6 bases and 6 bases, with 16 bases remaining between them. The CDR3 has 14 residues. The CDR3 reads CASSPSPWADTQYF. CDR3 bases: TGTGCCAGCAGCCCAAGCCCCTGGGCGGATACGCAGTATTTT.

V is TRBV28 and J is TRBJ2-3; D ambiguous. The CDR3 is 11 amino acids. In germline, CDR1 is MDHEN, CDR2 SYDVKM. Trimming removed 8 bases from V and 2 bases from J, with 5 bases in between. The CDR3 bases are TGTGCCAGCGGGCCCACAGATACGCAGTATTTT. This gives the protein CASGPTDTQYF.

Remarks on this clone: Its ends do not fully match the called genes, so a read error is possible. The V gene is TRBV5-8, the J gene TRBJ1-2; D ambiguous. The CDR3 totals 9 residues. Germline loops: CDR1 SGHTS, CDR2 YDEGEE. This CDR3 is CASSKMEYF. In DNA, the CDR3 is TGTGCCAGCAGCAAAATGGAGTACTTC.

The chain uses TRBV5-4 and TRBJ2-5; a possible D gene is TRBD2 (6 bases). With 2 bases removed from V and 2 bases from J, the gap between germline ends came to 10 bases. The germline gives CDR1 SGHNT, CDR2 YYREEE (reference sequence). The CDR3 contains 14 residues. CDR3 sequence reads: CASSFGGSQETQYF. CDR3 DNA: TGTGCCAGCAGCTTCGGGGGTTCGCAAGAGACCCAGTACTTC.

The CDR3 spells CASTHQEVISTDTQYF. The CDR3 DNA reads as TGTGCCAGCACCCACCAGGAGGTAATCTCCACAGATACGCAGTATTTT. The chain uses TRBV28 and TRBJ2-3, with TRBD2 as a possible D gene (5 bases). Looked up from germline, CDR1 is MDHEN and CDR2 is SYDVKM. Trimming took 7 bases from V and 2 from J, leaving 19 bases between them. The CDR3 runs to 16 residues.

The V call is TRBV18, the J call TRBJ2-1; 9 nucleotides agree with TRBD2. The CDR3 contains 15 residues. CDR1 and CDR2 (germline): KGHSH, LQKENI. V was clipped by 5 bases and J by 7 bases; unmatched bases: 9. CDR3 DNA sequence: TGTGCCAGCTCATCCTTAGCGGGAGTGGAGAATGAGCAGTTCTTC. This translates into CASSSLAGVENEQFF.

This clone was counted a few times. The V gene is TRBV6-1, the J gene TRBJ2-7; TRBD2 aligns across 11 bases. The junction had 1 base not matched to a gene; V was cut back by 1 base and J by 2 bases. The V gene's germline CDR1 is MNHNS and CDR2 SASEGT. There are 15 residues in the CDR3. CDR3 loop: CASSEELAGAYEQYV. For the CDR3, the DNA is TGTGCCAGCAGTGAAGAACTAGCGGGAGCCTACGAGCAGTACGTC.